The T cell receptor beta chain under discussion was sequenced for a study of cytomegalovirus exposure and HLA in healthy donors. V was shortened by 0 bases and J by 4 bases, with 7 bases between the two germline ends. The germline CDR1 and CDR2 sequences are SGHRS and YFSETQ. The CDR3 has 13 amino acids. The PCR employed 60 Vbeta primers together with 13 Jbeta primers. Measured with immunoSEQ multiplex PCR; TCRdb has only the in-frame clones, and not every one. The top ten hold around 10% of the sample, which has 85,000 to 90,000 clones, around 74% seen once. Among the donors, all were healthy bone marrow donors.

The source material was PBMCs. This sequence joins TRBV5-1 and TRBJ1-1; D not certain. The clonotype originates from a man aged 30 to 45 in good health and CMV-seropositive. The DNA for the CDR3 is TGCGCCAGCAGCTTGGGCAGCGGCACTGAAGCTTTCTTT. Encoded protein: CASSLGSGTEAFF.